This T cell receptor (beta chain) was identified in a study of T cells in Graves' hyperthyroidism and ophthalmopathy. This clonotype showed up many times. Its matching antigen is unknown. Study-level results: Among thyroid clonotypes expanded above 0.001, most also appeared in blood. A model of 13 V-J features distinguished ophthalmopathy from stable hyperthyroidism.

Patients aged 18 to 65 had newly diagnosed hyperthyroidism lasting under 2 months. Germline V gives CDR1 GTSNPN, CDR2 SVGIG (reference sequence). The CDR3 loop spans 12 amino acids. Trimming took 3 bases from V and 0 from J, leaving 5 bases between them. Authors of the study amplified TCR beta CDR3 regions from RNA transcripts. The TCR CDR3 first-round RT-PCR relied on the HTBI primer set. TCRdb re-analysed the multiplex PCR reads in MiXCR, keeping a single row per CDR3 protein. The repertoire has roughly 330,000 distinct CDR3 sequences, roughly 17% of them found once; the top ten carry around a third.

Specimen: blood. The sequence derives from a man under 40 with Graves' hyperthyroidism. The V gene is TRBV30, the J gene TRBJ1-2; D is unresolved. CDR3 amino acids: CAWRAANYGYTF. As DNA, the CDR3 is TGTGCCTGGAGGGCAGCTAACTATGGCTACACCTTC.